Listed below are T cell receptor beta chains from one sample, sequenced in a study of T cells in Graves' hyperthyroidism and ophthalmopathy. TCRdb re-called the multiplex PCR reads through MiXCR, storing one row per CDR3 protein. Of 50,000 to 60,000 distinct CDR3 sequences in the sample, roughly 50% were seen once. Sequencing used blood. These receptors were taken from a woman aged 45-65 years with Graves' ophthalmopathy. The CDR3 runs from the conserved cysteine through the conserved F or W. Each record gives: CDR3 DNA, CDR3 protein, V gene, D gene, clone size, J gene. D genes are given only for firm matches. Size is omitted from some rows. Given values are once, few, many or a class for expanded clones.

CDR3 DNA: TGTGCCAGCAGTTACTTGGGAAGGAGCAATCAGCCCCAGCATTTT
CDR3 protein: CASSYLGRSNQPQHF
V gene: TRBV6-6
D gene: .
clone size: many
J gene: TRBJ1-5

CDR3 DNA: TGTGCCGTCGCGGGGCGGGAGACAGATACGCAGTATTTT
CDR3 protein: CAVAGRETDTQYF
V gene: TRBV10-3
D gene: TRBD2
clone size: many
J gene: TRBJ2-3

CDR3 DNA: TGTGCCAGCAGTTCTACTAGCGGGAGCGCCTACGAGCAGTACTTC
CDR3 protein: CASSSTSGSAYEQYF
V gene: TRBV12-3/TRBV12-4
D gene: TRBD2
clone size: few
J gene: TRBJ2-7

CDR3 DNA: TGTGCCAGCAACAAGTACACCGGGGAGCTGTTTTTT
CDR3 protein: CASNKYTGELFF
V gene: TRBV2
D gene: .
clone size: .
J gene: TRBJ2-2

CDR3 DNA: TGTGCCAGCAGCTTAGGGACACCGACAGATACGCAGTATTTT
CDR3 protein: CASSLGTPTDTQYF
V gene: TRBV5-4
D gene: .
clone size: .
J gene: TRBJ2-3

CDR3 DNA: TGCAGTGTCCAGCGGGGGGGTATTGAGCAGTTCTTC
CDR3 protein: CSVQRGGIEQFF
V gene: TRBV20-1
D gene: TRBD2
clone size: many
J gene: TRBJ2-1

CDR3 DNA: TGCAGTGCCTTTCCCGGACAGGGACTTTCCTACGAGCAGTACTTC
CDR3 protein: CSAFPGQGLSYEQYF
V gene: TRBV20-1
D gene: TRBD1
clone size: .
J gene: TRBJ2-7

CDR3 DNA: TGCAGCCAAGGGACATTGGTGGAGCTGTTTTTT
CDR3 protein: CSQGTLVELFF
V gene: TRBV20-1
D gene: .
clone size: .
J gene: TRBJ2-2

CDR3 DNA: TGTGCCAGCAGCCCCCCGCGGATTAGCGGGGAAGAGACCCAGTACTTC
CDR3 protein: CASSPPRISGEETQYF
V gene: TRBV5-4
D gene: TRBD2
clone size: many
J gene: TRBJ2-5

CDR3 DNA: TGTGCCAGCAGTTTAGGGATTAGAAACACCATATATTTT
CDR3 protein: CASSLGIRNTIYF
V gene: TRBV28
D gene: .
clone size: many
J gene: TRBJ1-3

CDR3 DNA: TGTGCCAGCACCCCCGGCGGGGGGACTAGCGGGGAGGGCGAGCAGTACTTC
CDR3 protein: CASTPGGGTSGEGEQYF
V gene: TRBV28
D gene: TRBD2
clone size: .
J gene: TRBJ2-7

CDR3 DNA: TGTGCCAGCAGCTTCCAGCCGGGAAGTGAAGAGCAGTACTTC
CDR3 protein: CASSFQPGSEEQYF
V gene: TRBV7-2
D gene: .
clone size: many
J gene: TRBJ2-7

CDR3 DNA: TGTGCCACCAGTGATTTTGTTAAAGGGAATGGGGAGCAGTTCTTC
CDR3 protein: CATSDFVKGNGEQFF
V gene: TRBV24-1
D gene: .
clone size: many
J gene: TRBJ2-1

CDR3 DNA: TGTGCCAGCAGCCTAGCGGGACGAAACACCATATATTTT
CDR3 protein: CASSLAGRNTIYF
V gene: TRBV7-8
D gene: .
clone size: .
J gene: TRBJ1-3

CDR3 DNA: TGTGCCAGCTCCCCCTCGTCTACGGGACAGGGGTACACCGGGGAGCTGTTTTTT
CDR3 protein: CASSPSSTGQGYTGELFF
V gene: TRBV25-1
D gene: TRBD1
clone size: once
J gene: TRBJ2-2

CDR3 DNA: TGTGCCAGCAGCCAAGATGGACTAGCGGGAGGGCCGATGACTGAAGCTTTCTTT
CDR3 protein: CASSQDGLAGGPMTEAFF
V gene: TRBV4-2
D gene: .
clone size: once
J gene: TRBJ1-1

CDR3 DNA: TGTGCCAGCAGTTACTCCGGGACAGGGGATAATTCACCCCTCCACTTT
CDR3 protein: CASSYSGTGDNSPLHF
V gene: TRBV6-5
D gene: TRBD1
clone size: .
J gene: TRBJ1-6

CDR3 DNA: TGCGCCAGCAGCCAAACGGGGACTAGCGGGGGGGCTGGACTTTTAGATACGCAGTATTTT
CDR3 protein: CASSQTGTSGGAGLLDTQYF
V gene: TRBV5-1
D gene: TRBD2
clone size: .
J gene: TRBJ2-3

CDR3 DNA: TGTGCCAGCAGCGGGGGGGGAAGGTTGTCCCGCACAGATACGCAGTATTTT
CDR3 protein: CASSGGGRLSRTDTQYF
V gene: TRBV5-6
D gene: TRBD2
clone size: many
J gene: TRBJ2-3

CDR3 DNA: TGTGCCAGCAGTTACACTAGCGCCGATACGCAGTATTTT
CDR3 protein: CASSYTSADTQYF
V gene: TRBV6-6
D gene: TRBD2
clone size: many
J gene: TRBJ2-3

CDR3 DNA: TGTGCCAGCTCTCAGGACGGGAACACTGAAGCTTTCTTT
CDR3 protein: CASSQDGNTEAFF
V gene: TRBV6-4
D gene: .
clone size: many
J gene: TRBJ1-1

CDR3 DNA: TGTGCCATAGGAGGGACTAGCGGGGGGGCGGTGACCCAGTACTTC
CDR3 protein: CAIGGTSGGAVTQYF
V gene: TRBV2
D gene: TRBD2
clone size: .
J gene: TRBJ2-5

CDR3 DNA: TGTGCCAGCAGCGTAGAGCTTGGGACTAACACTGAAGCTTTCTTT
CDR3 protein: CASSVELGTNTEAFF
V gene: TRBV9
D gene: .
clone size: many
J gene: TRBJ1-1

CDR3 DNA: TGCAGCGTTGAAAGAGCACGCACCGGGGAGCTGTTTTTT
CDR3 protein: CSVERARTGELFF
V gene: TRBV29-1
D gene: .
clone size: many
J gene: TRBJ2-2

CDR3 DNA: TGTGCCAGTAGTATCAGACTAGCGGGAGAGGTCCCAGATACGCAGTATTTT
CDR3 protein: CASSIRLAGEVPDTQYF
V gene: TRBV19
D gene: TRBD2
clone size: many
J gene: TRBJ2-3

CDR3 DNA: TGTGCCAGCAGCTTAGCTAGGGGGTTCGTACAGACCCAGTACTTC
CDR3 protein: CASSLARGFVQTQYF
V gene: TRBV11-2
D gene: .
clone size: many
J gene: TRBJ2-5

CDR3 DNA: TGTGCCAGCAGCCCGGAGAGTTTAGAGACCCAGTACTTC
CDR3 protein: CASSPESLETQYF
V gene: TRBV12-3/TRBV12-4
D gene: .
clone size: many
J gene: TRBJ2-5

CDR3 DNA: TGCGCCAGCAGCTTGGGGGACACTGAAGCTTTCTTT
CDR3 protein: CASSLGDTEAFF
V gene: TRBV5-1
D gene: .
clone size: .
J gene: TRBJ1-1

CDR3 DNA: TGCAGTGCTAGACGGCAGCAAGAGACCCAGTACTTC
CDR3 protein: CSARRQQETQYF
V gene: TRBV20-1
D gene: .
clone size: many
J gene: TRBJ2-5

CDR3 DNA: TGTGCCAGCAGTTACGGGACAGATACGCAGTATTTT
CDR3 protein: CASSYGTDTQYF
V gene: TRBV6-5
D gene: .
clone size: .
J gene: TRBJ2-3

CDR3 DNA: TGTGCCAGCAGAGAGTCCCCCTCCTACAATGAGCAGTTCTTC
CDR3 protein: CASRESPSYNEQFF
V gene: TRBV6-4
D gene: .
clone size: many
J gene: TRBJ2-1

CDR3 DNA: TGTGCCAGCAGTTACCTCCCTCCTAGCGGGGACGTCTACGAGCAGTACTTC
CDR3 protein: CASSYLPPSGDVYEQYF
V gene: TRBV2
D gene: TRBD2
clone size: few
J gene: TRBJ2-7

CDR3 DNA: TGTGCCAGCAGCTTAGGGACAGCGCGGGGTGAGCAGTTCTTC
CDR3 protein: CASSLGTARGEQFF
V gene: TRBV7-2
D gene: .
clone size: many
J gene: TRBJ2-1

CDR3 DNA: TGTGCCAGCAGCCAAGAAGGCGGCAGCCCTAATTCACCCCTCCACTTT
CDR3 protein: CASSQEGGSPNSPLHF
V gene: TRBV4-2
D gene: .
clone size: many
J gene: TRBJ1-6

CDR3 DNA: TGCAGCGTTGAAGGAGGGGGGACTAGCGGGAACAATGAGCAGTTCTTC
CDR3 protein: CSVEGGGTSGNNEQFF
V gene: TRBV29-1
D gene: TRBD2
clone size: many
J gene: TRBJ2-1

CDR3 DNA: TGTGCCAGCAGCGTAGGTCAGGGGGGGAGCACAGATACGCAGTATTTT
CDR3 protein: CASSVGQGGSTDTQYF
V gene: TRBV9
D gene: .
clone size: many
J gene: TRBJ2-3

CDR3 DNA: TGTGCCAGCAGCGGCCCGGGAGGCAAAAGGGGTGGCTACACCTTC
CDR3 protein: CASSGPGGKRGGYTF
V gene: TRBV14
D gene: .
clone size: once
J gene: TRBJ1-2

CDR3 DNA: TGTGCCAGCAGCTTGGGGGGGATAGCGGAATCGGGGTTCTTC
CDR3 protein: CASSLGGIAESGFF
V gene: TRBV7-9
D gene: TRBD2
clone size: many
J gene: TRBJ2-1

CDR3 DNA: TGTGCCAGCAGCCCATCCACAGGGGAGAATTCACCCCTCCACTTT
CDR3 protein: CASSPSTGENSPLHF
V gene: TRBV7-6
D gene: TRBD1
clone size: many
J gene: TRBJ1-6

CDR3 DNA: TGTGCCAGTAGTATGGTAATAGCGGGACTCAATGAGCAGTTCTTC
CDR3 protein: CASSMVIAGLNEQFF
V gene: TRBV19
D gene: TRBD2
clone size: medium-sized
J gene: TRBJ2-1

CDR3 DNA: TGCGCCAGCAGCCAAGGGTTGGGACGGGATGGTACGCAGTATTTT
CDR3 protein: CASSQGLGRDGTQYF
V gene: TRBV4-3
D gene: .
clone size: many
J gene: TRBJ2-3

CDR3 DNA: TGCAGTGCTAGAGAGCGGGAGAACACTGAAGCTTTCTTT
CDR3 protein: CSARERENTEAFF
V gene: TRBV20-1
D gene: .
clone size: .
J gene: TRBJ1-1

CDR3 DNA: TGCGCCAGTAGTATGGGGACGAATGAGCAGTTCTTC
CDR3 protein: CASSMGTNEQFF
V gene: TRBV19
D gene: .
clone size: .
J gene: TRBJ2-1

CDR3 DNA: TGCAGTGCTAGAGTTCCGAGCACAGCGGAAAAACTGTTTTTT
CDR3 protein: CSARVPSTAEKLFF
V gene: TRBV20-1
D gene: .
clone size: many
J gene: TRBJ1-4

CDR3 DNA: TGTGCCAGCAGCTTAGGGACAGGGGGAATGCCCCAGCATTTT
CDR3 protein: CASSLGTGGMPQHF
V gene: TRBV7-2
D gene: TRBD1
clone size: .
J gene: TRBJ1-5

CDR3 DNA: TGTGCCAGCACCGCAAGAGCGGGAGGGCCCCCAGAGACCCAGTACTTC
CDR3 protein: CASTARAGGPPETQYF
V gene: TRBV7-2
D gene: TRBD2
clone size: .
J gene: TRBJ2-5

CDR3 DNA: TGTGCCAGCAGTGGATACAGGATCGGCACCGGGGAGCTGTTTTTT
CDR3 protein: CASSGYRIGTGELFF
V gene: TRBV2
D gene: .
clone size: many
J gene: TRBJ2-2

CDR3 DNA: TGCGCCAGCAGCACAGCCGGGACAGAGCAATACGAGCAGTACTTC
CDR3 protein: CASSTAGTEQYEQYF
V gene: TRBV5-1
D gene: TRBD1
clone size: many
J gene: TRBJ2-7

CDR3 DNA: TGTGCCAGTACTAGGGACAGATATAACTATGGCTACACCTTC
CDR3 protein: CASTRDRYNYGYTF
V gene: TRBV19
D gene: TRBD1
clone size: many
J gene: TRBJ1-2